The clone carrying this T cell receptor (beta chain) has only one observation. Its cognate antigen is unknown. The junction differs from germline at one of its ends, possibly a read error. The data were taken from a study of blood T cells in healthy people across ages. Study-wide points: Long-lived donors exceeded aged donors in naive CD4+ cells and diversity. While age rose, TCR beta diversity per million T cells dropped in a roughly linear way.

CDR1 and CDR2 from the germline V gene are SNHLY and FYNNEI. There are 12 residues in the CDR3. Combining a sample-barcoded 5' primer with a J-beta primer mix, a second PCR ran for about 6 to 11 cycles. TCRdb processed the 5' RACE reads anew with MiXCR; each CDR3 protein has one entry. Of hundreds of thousands of distinct CDR3 sequences listed, roughly 50% were seen once; the top ten hold more than 25%. The chain recombines TRBV2 with TRBJ2-1; D is unresolved. Sequencing used blood. This TCR was sampled from a man aged 35 to 55 in good health. The CDR3 spells CASMIDGNELFF. CDR3 bases: TGTGCCAGCATGATTGACGGCAATGAGCTGTTCTTC. The entire variable domain, with the rest obtained from reference TRBV2 and TRBJ2-1, is as follows: EPEVTQTPSHQVTQMGQEVILRCVPISNHLYFYWYRQILGQKVEFLVSFYNNEISEKSEIFDDQFSVERPDGSNFTLKIRSTKLEDSAMYFCASMIDGNELFFGPGTRLTVL.